A few counts support the clone carrying this T cell receptor beta chain. The antigen is undetermined. Germline CDR1 and CDR2: MRHNA and SNTAGT. After removal of 4 bases from V and 7 bases from J, the junction contained 7 bases not matched to a gene. CDR3 length: 16 amino acids. The source of the sample is a study of early T cells in non-severe SARS-CoV-2 infection. At the level of the study: With bulk RNA from unsorted whole blood as input, sequencing yielded unpaired chains.

Whole-study findings and limits: CD4 and private specificities were missed by VDJdb matching, which favored anti-spike CD8 responses.

Attachment of unique molecular identifiers to individual cDNA molecules was performed. One entry per CDR3 protein, called by TCRdb with MiXCR from the 5' RACE reads. This table holds more than 55,000 distinct CDR3 sequences, roughly 4.8% found once. The TCR originated in an adult who was a healthcare worker with PCR-confirmed SARS-CoV-2 infection or an uninfected control (not recorded which). The donor label of this sample is uncertain. Sequences were derived from whole blood, sampled at baseline. This rearrangement joins TRBV6-4 to TRBJ1-6; 10 bases are a match to TRBD1. The CDR3 loop is CASSAEPGQGNSPLHF. In nucleotides, the CDR3 is TGTGCCAGCAGTGCAGAACCGGGACAGGGGAATTCACCCCTCCACTTT.